This paragraph reports one TCR beta chain. What it binds is unknown. The data were taken from a study of shared clonotypes between healthy human individuals. Findings of the study overall: Naive subsets generally had larger estimated richness than memory subsets.

Terminally differentiated effector memory CD45RA+ cells were left out of the naive CD8 fraction, which was CD45RO-negative and positively selected for CCR7. Healthy HIV-negative adults with no recent acute infections or vaccinations were recruited as donors. Assay: immunoSEQ multiplex PCR; the TCRdb copy retains only in-frame clones and omits some. The data show roughly 850,000 clones, approximately 96% seen once. The sequence came from a man aged 30 to 39 in good health. Specimen: naive CD8+ T cells sorted from blood.

For the CDR3, the DNA is TGCAGCGTTGTCAGCCCCCCCGGACAGAATTTTGAGCAGTTCTTC. It encodes CSVVSPPGQNFEQFF. The V call is TRBV29-1, the J call TRBJ2-1, with TRBD1 as a possible D gene (6 bases). Germline CDR1 and CDR2: SQVTM and ANQGSEA. The CDR3 is 15 residues long. Trimming pared 4 bases from V and 9 bases from J, leaving 22 bases between.